This T cell receptor beta chain is from a study of T cell responses to AZD1222 COVID-19 vaccine. Study findings and constraints: Most donors were white British, females outnumbered males, and clonal diversity was possibly underestimated. Among AZD1222 vaccinees, only six or seven were seropositive at baseline. Only after the peak T cell response were repertoires sampled.

Looked up from germline, CDR1 is SGHRS and CDR2 is YFSETQ. Trimming pared 7 bases from V and 4 bases from J, leaving 9 bases between. This CDR3 has 12 residues. The data were produced by immunoSEQ multiplex PCR, yet TCRdb's version contains in-frame clones alone and is incomplete. The sample has around 110,000 clones, 85% to 95% seen once. For this clone: Antigen unknown.

V usage is TRBV5-1 and J usage is TRBJ1-3; no definite D call. Sequenced here: peripheral blood, sampled on day 0 of AZD1222 vaccination. The source is an adult in good health. CDR3 amino acids: CASSSEGNTIYF. CDR3 nucleotides: TGCGCCAGCTCCTCGGAAGGAAACACCATATATTTT.